This is a list of T cell receptor beta chains from one sample in a study of Ad26.COV2.S vaccination and SARS-CoV-2 variants. Only in-frame clones appear in the TCRdb table, and some are missing; sequencing was by immunoSEQ multiplex PCR. This sample carries hundreds of thousands of clones, roughly 90% of them seen once, and the ten largest clones take approximately 5%. This specimen consisted of peripheral blood, obtained in a trial of Ad26.COV2.S vaccine versus placebo. The receptors were gathered from a person between 18 and 59 years old who received the Ad26.COV2.S COVID-19 vaccine or a placebo. The conserved cysteine and the conserved F or W are not part of the CDR3 here. The order of the fields is J gene, V gene, clone size, CDR3 protein. For some rows the clone size is stated as once, few or many, or as a class when expanded; others skip it.

>TRBJ1-1|TRBV7-2|NA
ASSLPQGRLEAF
>TRBJ1-1|TRBV5-1|NA
ASSWGTGKGTEAF
>TRBJ1-2|TRBV3-1/TRBV3-2|NA
ASSQESTGIYT
>TRBJ2-5|TRBV2|NA
ASKAGGGETQY
>TRBJ1-1|TRBV19|NA
ASSIRGMNTEAF
>TRBJ1-2|TRBV9|NA
ASSAEPGALGGYT
>TRBJ2-1|TRBV7-9|NA
ASSSGGRGYNEQF
>TRBJ2-7|TRBV28|NA
ASSSPDRVSYEQY
>TRBJ2-7|TRBV24-1|NA
ATWGVYPSPYEQY
>TRBJ2-5|TRBV6-5|NA
ASSFRDRDQETQY
>TRBJ2-1|TRBV6-2/TRBV6-3|NA
ASSNSAYNEQF
>TRBJ1-6|TRBV18|NA
ASSQPRDGGQPLH
>TRBJ1-5|TRBV27|NA
ASSLGAYSNQPQH
>TRBJ2-2|TRBV7-2|NA
ASSVSGGNTGELF
>TRBJ2-7|TRBV14|once
ASSPRLAGAEQY
>TRBJ2-2|TRBV7-9|NA
ASSLVGAQTGHTGELF
>TRBJ1-2|TRBV6-5|NA
ASSYSWTGNGYGYT
>TRBJ2-1|TRBV9|NA
ASSVTAGVSDNEQF
>TRBJ2-6|TRBV28|NA
ASSWGSAGANVLT
>TRBJ1-4|TRBV28|NA
ASEQGPNEKLF
>TRBJ2-7|TRBV18|NA
ASSPRTGSSYEQY
>TRBJ2-1|TRBV14|NA
ASSRWGTSEYNEQF
>TRBJ2-5|TRBV12-3/TRBV12-4|NA
ASTSGQGETQY
>TRBJ2-4|TRBV19|NA
ASMPGGRNIQY
>TRBJ2-2|TRBV13|NA
ASSLAGDANTGELF
>TRBJ1-2|TRBV29-1|NA
SVAQDNYGYT
>TRBJ1-2|TRBV18|NA
ASSQDREPGYT
>TRBJ2-2|TRBV11-3|few
ASSAQGAGELF
>TRBJ2-2|TRBV19|NA
ASRRTGTNTGELF
>TRBJ2-7|TRBV7-8|NA
ASSLASGSSYEQY
>TRBJ1-6|TRBV28|NA
ASKPWTGGEWNSPLH
>TRBJ2-1|TRBV10-3|NA
AISEGLRRTSSYNEQF
>TRBJ2-2|TRBV2|NA
ASSARGGANTGELF
>TRBJ1-2|TRBV27|NA
ASSPPGQGGGYT
>TRBJ1-3|TRBV7-2|NA
ASSLRPDRSSGNTIY
>TRBJ1-5|TRBV28|NA
ASSPQTASQARNQPQH
>TRBJ1-5|TRBV7-9|few
ASSSTGPGQPQH
>TRBJ1-3|TRBV6-1|NA
ASSEAPRTGLSGNTIY
>TRBJ2-1|TRBV28|NA
ASSAPGGSYNEQF
>TRBJ1-5|TRBV6-1|few
ASSEERESNQPQH
>TRBJ2-3|TRBV4-2|NA
ASSQDRGADTQY
>TRBJ1-2|TRBV12-5|many
ASGLAPPGLNGYT
>TRBJ1-1|TRBV20-1|NA
SARGSTEAF
>TRBJ2-2|TRBV25-1|NA
ASSSDIDTGELF
>TRBJ2-2|TRBV2|NA
ASTVARAGTGELF
>TRBJ2-7|TRBV10-3|NA
AISDRDRGPYEQY
>TRBJ1-1|TRBV5-1|NA
ASSPGERVGSEAF
>TRBJ2-7|TRBV10-3|NA
AIRGDRGSYEQY
>TRBJ2-2|TRBV7-9|NA
ASSLGSGELF
>TRBJ2-1|TRBV7-9|NA
ASSPTGAGEQF